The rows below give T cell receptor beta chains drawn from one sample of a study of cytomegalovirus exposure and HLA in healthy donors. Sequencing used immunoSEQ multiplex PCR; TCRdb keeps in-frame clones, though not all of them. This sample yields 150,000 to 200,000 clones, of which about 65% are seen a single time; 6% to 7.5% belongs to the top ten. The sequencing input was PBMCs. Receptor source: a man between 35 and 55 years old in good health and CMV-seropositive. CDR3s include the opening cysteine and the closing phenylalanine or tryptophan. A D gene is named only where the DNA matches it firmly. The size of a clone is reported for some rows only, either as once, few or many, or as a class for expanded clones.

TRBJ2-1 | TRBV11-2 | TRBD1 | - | CASSQGQGPYNEQFF | TGTGCCAGCAGCCAGGGACAGGGCCCCTACAATGAGCAGTTCTTC
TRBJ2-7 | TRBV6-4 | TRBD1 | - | CASFPGQGAYEQYF | TGTGCCAGCTTTCCGGGACAGGGTGCCTACGAGCAGTACTTC
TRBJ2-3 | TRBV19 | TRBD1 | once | CASSIFTGGTDTQYF | TGTGCCAGTAGTATTTTCACAGGGGGCACAGATACGCAGTATTTT
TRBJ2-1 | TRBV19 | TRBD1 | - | CASSRVTGAKNNEQFF | TGTGCCAGTAGTAGGGTGACAGGGGCAAAAAACAATGAGCAGTTCTTC
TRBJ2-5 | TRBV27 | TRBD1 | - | CASSPGQGRRETQYF | TGTGCCAGCAGCCCAGGACAGGGCAGGCGAGAGACCCAGTACTTC
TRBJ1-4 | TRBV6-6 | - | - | CASSYFLQRANEKLFF | TGTGCCAGCAGTTACTTTCTTCAGAGGGCTAATGAAAAACTGTTTTTT
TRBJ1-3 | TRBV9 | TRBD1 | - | CASSAAVQGSGNTIYF | TGTGCCAGCAGCGCCGCCGTACAGGGGTCTGGAAACACCATATATTTT
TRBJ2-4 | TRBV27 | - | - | CASSPGLAKNIQYF | TGTGCCAGCAGCCCGGGACTAGCCAAAAACATTCAGTACTTC
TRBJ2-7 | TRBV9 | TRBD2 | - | CASSASGTSGPYEQYF | TGTGCCAGCAGCGCCTCTGGGACTAGCGGGCCCTACGAGCAGTACTTC
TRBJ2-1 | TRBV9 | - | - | CASSPGRSFNEQFF | TGTGCCAGCAGCCCGGGTAGATCCTTCAATGAGCAGTTCTTC
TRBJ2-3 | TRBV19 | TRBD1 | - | CASSMRQGADTQYF | TGTGCCAGTAGTATGCGACAGGGCGCAGATACGCAGTATTTT
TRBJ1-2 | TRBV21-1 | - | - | CASSKRKGGEYGYTF | TGTGCCAGCAGCAAAAGGAAGGGAGGGGAGTATGGCTACACCTTC
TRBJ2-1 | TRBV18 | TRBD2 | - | CASSPGTSGLDEQFF | TGTGCCAGCTCACCGGGGACTAGCGGTTTAGATGAGCAGTTCTTC
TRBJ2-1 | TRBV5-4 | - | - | CASSFEGSRANEQFF | TGTGCCAGCAGCTTTGAGGGTTCTCGAGCCAATGAGCAGTTCTTC
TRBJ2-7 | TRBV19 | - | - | CASSQGSREQYF | TGTGCCAGTAGTCAGGGCTCTCGCGAGCAGTACTTC
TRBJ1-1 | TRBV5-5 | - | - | CASSRLGLNTEAFF | TGTGCCAGCAGCCGCTTGGGGCTGAACACTGAAGCTTTCTTT
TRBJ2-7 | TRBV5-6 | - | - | CASSLGGYEQYF | TGTGCCAGCAGCTTGGGAGGTTACGAGCAGTACTTC
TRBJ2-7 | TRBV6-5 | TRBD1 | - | CASSRGGQGTYEQYF | TGTGCCAGCAGCCGGGGGGGACAGGGGACGTACGAGCAGTACTTC
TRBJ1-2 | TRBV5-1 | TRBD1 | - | CASSPDRGSYGYTF | TGCGCCAGCAGCCCAGACAGGGGAAGCTATGGCTACACCTTC
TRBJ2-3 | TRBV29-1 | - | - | CSVDSETSTDTQYF | TGCAGCGTTGATTCCGAGACTAGCACAGATACGCAGTATTTT
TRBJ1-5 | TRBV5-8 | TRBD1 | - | CASSPGGISNQPQHF | TGTGCCAGCTCTCCAGGGGGGATTAGCAATCAGCCCCAGCATTTT
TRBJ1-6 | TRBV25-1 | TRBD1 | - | CASGGTGGAGSPLHF | TGTGCCAGCGGGGGGACAGGGGGCGCCGGCTCACCCCTCCACTTT
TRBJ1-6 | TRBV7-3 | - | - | CASSFRAGRNLHF | TGTGCCAGCAGCTTCAGAGCAGGAAGAAACCTCCACTTT
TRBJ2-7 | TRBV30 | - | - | CAWSVLDREQYF | TGTGCCTGGAGTGTACTTGATCGCGAGCAGTACTTC
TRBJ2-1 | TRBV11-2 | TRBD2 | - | CASSLERLAGAFSYNEQFF | TGTGCCAGCAGCTTAGAAAGACTAGCGGGGGCCTTCTCCTACAATGAGCAGTTCTTC
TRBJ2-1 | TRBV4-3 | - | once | CASSPQRLTYNEQFF | TGCGCCAGCAGCCCCCAGAGACTCACGTACAATGAGCAGTTCTTC
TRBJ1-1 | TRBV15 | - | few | CATSRVNTEAFF | TGTGCCACCAGCAGAGTAAACACTGAAGCTTTCTTT
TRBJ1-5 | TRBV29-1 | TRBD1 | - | CSAGTDYSNQPQHF | TGCAGCGCCGGGACAGACTATAGCAATCAGCCCCAGCATTTT
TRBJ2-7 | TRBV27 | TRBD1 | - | CASSSGQGAYEQYF | TGTGCCAGCAGCTCAGGACAGGGGGCCTACGAGCAGTACTTC
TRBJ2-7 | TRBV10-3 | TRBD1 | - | CAISEQGSYEQYF | TGTGCCATCAGTGAACAGGGGTCCTACGAGCAGTACTTC
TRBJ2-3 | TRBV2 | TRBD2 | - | CASTTGGGRDTQYF | TGTGCCAGCACAACCGGGGGGGGAAGAGATACGCAGTATTTT
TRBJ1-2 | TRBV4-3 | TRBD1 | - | CASSQGRGPNYGYTF | TGCGCCAGCAGCCAAGGGAGGGGGCCTAACTATGGCTACACCTTC
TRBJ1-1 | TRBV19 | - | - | CASSIGGTNTEAFF | TGTGCCAGTAGTATCGGCGGGACTAACACTGAAGCTTTCTTT
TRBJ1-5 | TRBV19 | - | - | CASSKGRGDTQPQHF | TGTGCCAGTAGCAAAGGGAGAGGGGACACCCAGCCCCAGCATTTT
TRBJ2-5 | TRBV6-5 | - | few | CASSYFGATSETQYF | TGTGCCAGCAGTTATTTCGGAGCGACTTCAGAGACCCAGTACTTC
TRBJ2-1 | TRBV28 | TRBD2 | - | CASSTSGGYNEQFF | TGTGCCAGCAGTACTAGCGGGGGGTACAATGAGCAGTTCTTC
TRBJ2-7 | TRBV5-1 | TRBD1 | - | CASVAWTGSSYEQYF | TGCGCCAGCGTAGCATGGACAGGGAGCTCCTACGAGCAGTACTTC
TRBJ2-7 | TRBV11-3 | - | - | CASSLTGHPYEQYF | TGTGCCAGCAGCTTAACTGGACACCCCTACGAGCAGTACTTC
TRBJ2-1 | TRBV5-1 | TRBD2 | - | CASRHSGGLNNEQFF | TGCGCCAGCAGACACAGCGGGGGGCTTAACAATGAGCAGTTCTTC
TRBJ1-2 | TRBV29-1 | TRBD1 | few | CSVDQGAGGYTF | TGCAGCGTCGATCAGGGGGCAGGTGGCTACACCTTC
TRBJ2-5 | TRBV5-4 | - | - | CASSWPGQETQYF | TGTGCCAGCAGCTGGCCTGGCCAAGAGACCCAGTACTTC
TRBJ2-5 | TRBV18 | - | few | CASSPGPKGETQYF | TGTGCCAGCTCACCAGGCCCGAAGGGGGAGACCCAGTACTTC
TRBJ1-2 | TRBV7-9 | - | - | CASSLAGGSNYGYTF | TGTGCCAGCAGCTTAGCCGGGGGGTCTAACTATGGCTACACCTTC
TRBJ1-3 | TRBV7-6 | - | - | CASSLGGGSGNTIYF | TGTGCCAGCAGCTTAGGAGGTGGCTCTGGAAACACCATATATTTT